A single sample is the source of the 3 T cell receptor beta chains below, sequenced in a study of blood T cell repertoires in COVID-19. Measured with immunoSEQ multiplex PCR; TCRdb has only the in-frame clones, and not every one. The sample shows some 250,000 clones, 70% to 90% of them seen only once. The sequencing sample was made of PBMCs or T cells enriched from blood (not recorded which). These receptors were obtained from a woman aged 50 to 60 who had recovered from COVID-19.

The chain recombines TRBV3-1 (or the pseudogene TRBV3-2) with TRBJ2-7; 13 bases are a match to TRBD2. J was trimmed by 4 bases and V by 4 bases; bases with no gene match: 13. This CDR3 is built from 18 residues. Germline loops: CDR1 LGHDT, CDR2 YNNKEL (reference sequence). The chain's CDR3 is CASSPSTSGRLGLYEQYF. The DNA for the CDR3 is TGTGCCAGCAGCCCCTCGACTAGCGGGAGGTTGGGCCTATACGAGCAGTACTTC.

The rearrangement joins TRBV14 to TRBJ1-6, with D possibly being TRBD1 (6 bases). V shed 2 bases and J shed 9 bases, with 14 bases lying between them. This CDR3 comprises 15 residues. Germline assignment: CDR1 SGHDN and CDR2 FVKESK. CDR3 sequence: CASSQIGGMISPLHF. For the CDR3, the DNA is TGTGCCAGCAGCCAAATAGGGGGAATGATTTCACCCCTCCACTTT.

The chain has TRBV2 and TRBJ2-3; D is uncertain. V was shortened by 2 bases and J by 4 bases, with 10 bases between the two germline ends. Germline CDR1 SNHLY, CDR2 FYNNEI. This CDR3 contains 14 residues. This CDR3 reads CASSEFLVADTQYF. In nucleotides, the CDR3 is TGTGCCAGCAGTGAATTCCTAGTTGCAGATACGCAGTATTTT.